This TCR beta chain was identified during a study of CD8 T cells in Susac syndrome. The CDR3 has 12 residues. Germline V lookup: CDR1 ENHRY, CDR2 SYGVKD. An amount of RNA that ranged from roughly 0.45 to 1 ug was reverse transcribed with random hexamers. TCRdb analysed the immunoSEQ multiplex PCR reads with MiXCR anew, one entry per CDR3 protein. The data hold about 440,000 distinct CDR3 sequences, with approximately 85% observed a single time. The J gene is TRBJ1-1, the V gene TRBV10-3, with D possibly matching TRBD1 (6 bases). The TCR was taken from a human donor with multiple sclerosis. Sequencing was done on a sample of CD8+ T cells from PBMCs. The CDR3 DNA sequence: TGTGCGACCGGGGGCCACGCAGGTGAAGCTTTCTTT. Amino acids: CATGGHAGEAFF.